This TCR beta chain was sequenced in a study of cytomegalovirus exposure and HLA in healthy donors. V lost 7 bases and J lost 8, with 17 bases in between. There are 13 residues in the CDR3. Germline CDR1 is MGHDK and CDR2 is SYGVNS. This clone was counted only a few times. The antigen is undetermined. Study results and caveats: Immune exposure information available was restricted to CMV serostatus.

The PCR used 60 Vbeta and 13 Jbeta primers. Sequenced by immunoSEQ multiplex PCR; TCRdb stores in-frame clones only, minus some. The sample lists about 130,000 clones, less than 80% occurring once. The sequence was collected from a man in his forties in good health and CMV-seropositive. The rearrangement uses TRBV25-1 and TRBJ1-1, with a weak D call TRBD1 (5 bases). Sequencing was carried out using PBMCs. The DNA of the CDR3 is TGTGCCAGCACCCCCGGGGGGACCCAAGAAGCTTTCTTT. Encoded protein: CASTPGGTQEAFF.